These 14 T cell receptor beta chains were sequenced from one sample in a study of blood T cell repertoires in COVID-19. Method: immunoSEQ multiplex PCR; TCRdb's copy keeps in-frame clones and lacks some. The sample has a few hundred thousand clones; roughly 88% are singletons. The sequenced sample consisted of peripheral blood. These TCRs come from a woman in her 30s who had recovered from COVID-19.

CDR3 residues: CASTRTGGQETQYF. As DNA, the CDR3 is TGTGCCAGCACCAGGACAGGGGGACAAGAGACCCAGTACTTC. V gene TRBV6-5 combines with J gene TRBJ2-5; TRBD1 matches at 10 bases. The CDR3 totals 14 residues. CDR1 is MNHEY, CDR2 SVGAGI, per germline. V shed 7 bases, J shed 2 bases, and the junction held 4 bases outside the gene matches.

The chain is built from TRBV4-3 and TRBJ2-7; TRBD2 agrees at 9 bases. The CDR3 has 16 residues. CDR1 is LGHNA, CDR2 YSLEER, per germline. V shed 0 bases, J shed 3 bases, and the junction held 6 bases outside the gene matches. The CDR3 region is CASSQDWSGGYYEQYF. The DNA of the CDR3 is TGCGCCAGCAGCCAAGATTGGAGCGGGGGGTACTACGAGCAGTACTTC.

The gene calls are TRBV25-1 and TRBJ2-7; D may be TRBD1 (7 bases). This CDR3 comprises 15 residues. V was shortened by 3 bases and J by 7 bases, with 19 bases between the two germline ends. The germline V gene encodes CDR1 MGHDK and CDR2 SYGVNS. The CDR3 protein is CASSDRGTVRGEQYF. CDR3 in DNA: TGTGCCAGCAGTGATCGGGGGACAGTTCGGGGAGAGCAGTACTTC.

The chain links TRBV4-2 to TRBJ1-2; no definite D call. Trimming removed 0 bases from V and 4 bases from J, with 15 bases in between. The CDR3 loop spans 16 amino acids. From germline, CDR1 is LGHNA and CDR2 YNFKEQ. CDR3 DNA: TGTGCCAGCAGCCAAGATTGGCAGGTAGTCGGCTATGGCTACACCTTC. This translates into CASSQDWQVVGYGYTF.

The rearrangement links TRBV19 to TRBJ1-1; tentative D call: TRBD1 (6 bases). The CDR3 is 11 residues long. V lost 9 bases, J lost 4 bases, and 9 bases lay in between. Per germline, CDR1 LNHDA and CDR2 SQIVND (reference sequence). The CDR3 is CASRGRTEAFF. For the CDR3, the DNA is TGTGCCAGCAGGGGACGCACTGAAGCTTTCTTT. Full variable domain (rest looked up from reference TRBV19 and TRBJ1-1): DGGITQSPKYLFRKEGQNVTLSCEQNLNHDAMYWYRQDPGQGLRLIYYSQIVNDFQKGDIAEGYSVSREKKESFPLTVTSAQKNPTAFYLCASRGRTEAFFGQGTRLTVV.

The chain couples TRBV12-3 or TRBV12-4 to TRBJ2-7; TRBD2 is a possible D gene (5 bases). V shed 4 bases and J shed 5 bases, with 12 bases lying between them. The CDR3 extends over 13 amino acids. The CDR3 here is CASSSRGIHEQYF. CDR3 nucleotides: TGTGCCAGCAGTTCCCGGGGTATCCACGAGCAGTACTTC.

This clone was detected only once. Here the CDR3 DNA reads TGTGCTAGTGGTTTGGGGACAGGGACCGAGCAGTACTTC. Translated: CASGLGTGTEQYF. V gene TRBV12-5 combines with J gene TRBJ2-7; 8 bases are shared with TRBD1. The CDR3 is 13 residues long. The V gene end was trimmed by 1 base and the J gene end by 6 bases; junction bases not matched to a gene: 2. Germline CDR1 reads LGHNT; CDR2 reads FRNRAP. Combining the CDR3 with reference TRBV12-5 and TRBJ2-7 gives the whole variable domain DARVTQTPRHKVTEMGQEVTMRCQPILGHNTVFWYRQTMMQGLELLAYFRNRAPLDDSGMPKDRFSAEMPDATLATLKIQPSEPRDSAVYFCASGLGTGTEQYFGPGTRLTVT.

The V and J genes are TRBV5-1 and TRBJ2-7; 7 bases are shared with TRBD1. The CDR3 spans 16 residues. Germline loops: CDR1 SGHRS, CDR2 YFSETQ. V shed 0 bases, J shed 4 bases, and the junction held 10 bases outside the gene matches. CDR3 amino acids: CASSLGGQRFEYEQYF. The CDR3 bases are TGCGCCAGCAGCTTGGGGGGACAGCGCTTCGAATACGAGCAGTACTTC.

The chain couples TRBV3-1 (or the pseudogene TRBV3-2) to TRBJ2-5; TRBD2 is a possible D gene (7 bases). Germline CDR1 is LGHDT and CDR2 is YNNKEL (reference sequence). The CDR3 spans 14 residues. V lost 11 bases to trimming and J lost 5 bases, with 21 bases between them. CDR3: CASWGGAGRETQYF. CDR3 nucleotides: TGTGCCTCCTGGGGGGGCGCGGGACGGGAGACCCAGTACTTC.

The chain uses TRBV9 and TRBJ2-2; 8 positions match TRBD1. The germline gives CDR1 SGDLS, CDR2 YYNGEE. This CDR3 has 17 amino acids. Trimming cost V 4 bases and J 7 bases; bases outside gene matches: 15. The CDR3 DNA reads TGTGCCAGCAGCCCCCAGGGGCAGGGGGCTTTACACGGGGAGCTGTTTTTT. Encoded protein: CASSPQGQGALHGELFF.

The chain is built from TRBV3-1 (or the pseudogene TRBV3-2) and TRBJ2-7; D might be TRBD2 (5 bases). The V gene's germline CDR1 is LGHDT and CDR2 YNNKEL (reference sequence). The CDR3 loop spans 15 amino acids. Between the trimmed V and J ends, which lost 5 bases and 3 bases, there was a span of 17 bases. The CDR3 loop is CASSVGPFGVYEQYF. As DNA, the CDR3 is TGTGCCAGCAGCGTTGGCCCTTTCGGGGTCTACGAGCAGTACTTC.

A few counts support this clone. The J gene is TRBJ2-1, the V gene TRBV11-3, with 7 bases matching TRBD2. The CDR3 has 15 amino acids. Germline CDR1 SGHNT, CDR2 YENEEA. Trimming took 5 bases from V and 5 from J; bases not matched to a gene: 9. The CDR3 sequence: CASSPGLDTNNEQFF. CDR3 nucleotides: TGTGCCAGCAGCCCCGGACTAGACACGAACAATGAGCAGTTCTTC.

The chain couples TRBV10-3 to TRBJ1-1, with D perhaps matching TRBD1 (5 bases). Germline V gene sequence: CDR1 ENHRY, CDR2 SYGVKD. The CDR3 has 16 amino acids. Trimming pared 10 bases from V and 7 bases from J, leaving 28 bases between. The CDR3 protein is CATALGVDGVGGEAFF. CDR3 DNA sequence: TGTGCCACCGCCCTGGGAGTGGACGGAGTCGGGGGTGAAGCTTTCTTT.

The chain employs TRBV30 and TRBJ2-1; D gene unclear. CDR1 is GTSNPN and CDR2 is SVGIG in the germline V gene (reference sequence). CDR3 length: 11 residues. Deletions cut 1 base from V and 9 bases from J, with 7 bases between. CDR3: CAWSEASEQFF. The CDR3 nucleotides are TGTGCCTGGAGTGAGGCTAGTGAGCAGTTCTTC.